This T cell receptor beta chain was retrieved from a study of cytomegalovirus exposure and HLA in healthy donors. Study at large: Around 83% of 300 to 450 genotyped donors fell in the Caucasian-associated ancestry cluster. Whole-study results and caveats: In a later analysis, the majority of CMV-associated beta chains seemingly showed HLA restriction. Rare sequences made up most TCRs, while some public TCRs were found in many donors. Overall, roughly 170 TCR beta chains were annotated as cytomegalovirus-associated.

PCR involved 60 Vbeta and 13 Jbeta primers. Sequencing was performed with immunoSEQ multiplex PCR; in TCRdb, only in-frame clones are kept and a portion is missing. In the table there are 150,000 to 200,000 clones, about 87% of which are singletons. V lost 8 bases and J lost 6; bases outside the gene matches: 11. This CDR3 spans 17 amino acids. CDR1 ENHRY and CDR2 SYGVKD come from the germline V gene. In regard to this clone: Its antigen remains unidentified.

This sequence joins TRBV10-3 and TRBJ2-3; 16 bases are shared with TRBD2. Sequenced: PBMCs. The sequence was collected from a woman between 18 and 29 years old in good health and CMV-seronegative. This chain's CDR3 is CAIGLGTSGGAWDTQYF. The CDR3 DNA reads as TGTGCCATCGGCCTGGGGACTAGCGGGGGGGCCTGGGATACGCAGTATTTT.